These 8 T cell receptor beta chains were all obtained from the same sample, sequenced in a study of spatial heterogeneity in lung cancer. TCRdb processed the 5' RACE reads anew with MiXCR; each CDR3 protein has one entry. The sample has tens of thousands of distinct CDR3 sequences, around 7.6% seen once; the top ten hold about 9.2%. Time point in this sample: blood at routine non-recurrence follow-up after resection. The source material was PBMCs, sampled at follow-up. The receptors stem from a male donor with early-stage non-small cell lung cancer.

This clonotype was detected ten times or more. This sequence joins TRBV27 and TRBJ2-1, with a possible D match to TRBD2 (5 bases). This CDR3 spans 16 amino acids. With 6 bases removed from V and 0 bases from J, the gap between germline ends came to 15 bases. Germline CDR1 is MNHEY and CDR2 is SMNVEV (reference sequence). The CDR3 DNA sequence: TGTGCCAGCAGACCGGACTTCTTGAGCTCCTACAATGAGCAGTTCTTC. Residues: CASRPDFLSSYNEQFF.

The sample holds many counts of this clonotype. The chain is built from TRBV12-5 and TRBJ2-3; D not resolved. The germline CDR1 and CDR2 sequences are LGHNT and FRNRAP. Trimming took 5 bases from V and 2 from J, leaving 14 bases between them. The CDR3 runs to 15 residues. Here the CDR3 DNA reads TGTGCTAGTGGTCCTCGGTCCGGACCCACAGATACGCAGTATTTT. Its protein is CASGPRSGPTDTQYF.

This clonotype was observed at least ten times. The chain links TRBV5-1 to TRBJ2-5; 8 positions agree with TRBD1. The trim removed 4 bases at V and 5 bases at J, leaving 4 bases unmatched. The CDR3 covers 13 residues. The germline V gene has CDR1 SGHRS and CDR2 YFSETQ. In DNA form, the CDR3 reads TGCGCCAGCAGCCTGACAGGGGATGAGACCCAGTACTTC. Encoded protein: CASSLTGDETQYF.

Many counts were recorded for this clonotype. The chain joins TRBV7-9 to TRBJ2-7, with 9 positions matching TRBD1. In germline, CDR1 is SEHNR, CDR2 FQNEAQ (reference sequence). The CDR3 runs 16 residues. The V segment lost 0 bases and the J segment 6 bases; nucleotides outside the gene matches: 9. The CDR3 spells CASSLAGGTGRGEQYF. CDR3 DNA sequence: TGTGCCAGCAGCTTAGCGGGAGGGACAGGGCGTGGCGAGCAGTACTTC. Filled out from reference TRBV7-9 and TRBJ2-7, the complete variable domain reads DTGVSQNPRHKITKRGQNVTFRCDPISEHNRLYWYRQTLGQGPEFLTYFQNEAQLEKSRLLSDRFSAERPKGSFSTLEIQRTEQGDSAMYLCASSLAGGTGRGEQYFGPGTRLTVT.

This clonotype was seen at least ten times. This chain links TRBV7-8 with TRBJ2-1, with 11 positions matching TRBD2. There are 16 residues in the CDR3. Trimming at V came to 4 bases and at J to 2 bases, leaving 4 bases not matched to a gene. CDR1 and CDR2 (germline): SGHVS, FQNEAQ. This CDR3 reads CASSSLAGGTYNEQFF. CDR3 nucleotides: TGTGCCAGCAGCTCGCTAGCGGGGGGCACCTACAATGAGCAGTTCTTC.

This clonotype was counted ten times or more. The rearrangement uses TRBV28 and TRBJ1-5; D gene unclear. This CDR3 spans 15 amino acids. V was cut by 6 bases and J by 2 bases, with 14 bases left in between. Per germline, CDR1 MDHEN and CDR2 SYDVKM. In DNA form, the CDR3 reads TGTGCCAGCAGCGTATTGGCCATAGGCAATCAGCCCCAGCATTTT. The encoded protein is CASSVLAIGNQPQHF.

This clonotype was seen only a few times. The chain recombines TRBV6-1 with TRBJ1-5; 8 bases agree with TRBD1. V was pared by 1 base and J by 5 bases, with 4 bases of the junction left unmatched. Germline V gene sequence: CDR1 MNHNS, CDR2 SASEGT. This CDR3 spans 15 amino acids. The DNA of the CDR3 is TGTGCCAGCAGTGAAGACAGGGGGATCCATCAGCCCCAGCATTTT. Amino acid sequence: CASSEDRGIHQPQHF.

This clonotype was seen repeatedly, ten times or more. The chain couples TRBV29-1 to TRBJ2-1; 7 bases match TRBD2. CDR1 SQVTM and CDR2 ANQGSEA come from the germline V gene. V was pared by 5 bases and J by 9 bases, with 10 bases of the junction left unmatched. The CDR3 extends over 13 amino acids. In DNA, the CDR3 is TGCAGCGTTCGACCCAGCGGGGCAGGTGAGCAGTTCTTC. Amino acids: CSVRPSGAGEQFF.